This TCR beta chain emerged from a study of identical twins. General study findings and limits: Fewer insertions were carried by abundant cord blood beta clonotypes, but none was seen in memory repertoires. Invariant MAIT and iNKT cells may have partly biased zero-insertion analyses.

Only a few counts were recorded for this clonotype. Its antigen is unknown. TCRdb itself ran the 5' RACE reads through MiXCR, one entry per CDR3 protein. The top ten clones hold 0.27% of a sample with 1.5 million to 2 million distinct CDR3 sequences, about 32% of them seen once. Germline V gene sequence: CDR1 MGHDK, CDR2 SYGVNS. The CDR3 covers 13 residues. V lost 3 bases, J lost 8 bases, and 13 bases lay in between. The chain is built from TRBV25-1 and TRBJ1-2, with a tentative D call TRBD1 (6 bases). The receptor's source is a newborn girl in good health. Material: cord blood. The chain's CDR3 is CASSDLRGQGYTF. CDR3 nucleotides: TGTGCCAGCAGTGACCTCCGGGGGCAGGGCTACACCTTC.